This T cell receptor beta chain was identified in a study of identifying expanded T cells in peripheral blood. This clone was found once. Germline assignment: CDR1 SGHAT and CDR2 FQNNGV. V lost 0 bases to trimming and J lost 5 bases, with 11 bases between them. The CDR3 length is 15 residues. Assay used: immunoSEQ multiplex PCR; TCRdb lists only in-frame clones, some missing. The data show around 100,000 clones, with approximately 88% seen just once and about 5.5% held by the top ten. The chain is built from TRBV11-2 and TRBJ2-1, with D tentatively TRBD1 (6 bases). This receptor was obtained from a person aged 18 to 70 in good health. What was sequenced was blood. For the CDR3, the DNA is TGTGCCAGCAGCTTAGAATTCGGACAGAACAATGAGCAGTTCTTC. It specifies CASSLEFGQNNEQFF.